This T cell receptor beta chain emerged from a study of post-analysis software for immune sequencing data. Study as a whole: Courses of disease covered relapsing-remitting, secondary progressive and progressive-relapsing multiple sclerosis.

General study findings and limits: When compared against controls, multiple sclerosis patients showed significantly lower normalized Chao1 diversity. Four or five TRBV segments (TRBV5-6, TRBV5-1 and TRBV20-1 among them) occurred more frequently in patients than in controls. Batch-matched samples strongly co-clustered by F measure.

Researchers reported that TCR beta cDNA libraries carried unique molecular identifiers. Input of about 0.85 to 10 million T cells yielded hundreds of thousands of cDNA molecules. One entry per CDR3 protein results from TCRdb running MiXCR on the PCR reads. Of about 810,000 distinct CDR3 sequences listed, around 53% are singletons. From germline, CDR1 is SGHDT and CDR2 YYEEEE. Trimming shortened V by 3 bases and J by 3 bases, and 13 bases separated the two germline ends. This CDR3 region has 14 residues. On this clonotype itself: Its specificity is not known.

This clonotype was sampled from a girl aged 10-17 years with multiple sclerosis. The chain is built from TRBV5-6 and TRBJ2-7; D is possibly TRBD1 (6 bases). Source material: blood. The CDR3, as DNA: TGTGCCAGCAGCTCTAGAGGGGGTGACTACGAGCAGTACTTC. It translates to CASSSRGGDYEQYF.